This TCR beta chain was sequenced in a study of cytomegalovirus exposure and HLA in healthy donors. V was shortened by 1 base and J by 4 bases, with 13 bases between the two germline ends. The CDR3 covers 15 residues. Primers included in the PCR were 60 Vbeta and 13 Jbeta primers. TCRdb's copy holds only in-frame clones and misses some; the assay was immunoSEQ multiplex PCR. This table holds about 82,000 clones. The sequencing sample was made of PBMCs. This clonotype originated in a woman in her 30s in good health and CMV-seronegative. V and J are TRBV23-1 and TRBJ1-2; D remains ambiguous. TRBV23-1 falls under the ORF class, with uncertain function. DNA of the CDR3: TGCGCCAGCAGTCAATTTATGCGAGGAGGCTATGGCTACACCTTC. It specifies CASSQFMRGGYGYTF.